The clone carrying this TCR beta chain was counted between two and nine times. Its antigen remains unidentified. The study reverse transcribed the entire isolated RNA, so it sequenced expressed TCRB transcripts. Assay used: immunoSEQ multiplex PCR; TCRdb lists only in-frame clones, some missing. The sample shows around 300,000 clones, 13% to 15% of them seen only once. The sample belongs to a study of beta chain features in type 1 diabetes. Points from the study as a whole: Whether TCRB rearrangement is influenced by HLA type went unresolved here.

The sample was central memory CD4+ T cells from blood. This clonotype was obtained from a man in his thirties or forties in good health.

CDR3 coding DNA: TGTGCCAGCAGCCGAGGACAGGGTTATGCGAGTGAGCAGTTCTTC. This encodes CASSRGQGYASEQFF. The chain is built from TRBV5-6 and TRBJ2-1, with TRBD1 matching 8 bases. The germline V gene has CDR1 SGHDT and CDR2 YYEEEE. Germline trimming cut 4 bases from V and 9 bases from J; bases unmatched to any gene: 12. The CDR3 is 15 residues long. Combining the CDR3 with reference TRBV5-6 and TRBJ2-1 gives the whole variable domain DAGVTQSPTHLIKTRGQQVTLRCSPKSGHDTVSWYQQALGQGPQFIFQYYEEEERQRGNFPDRFSGHQFPNYSSELNVNALLLGDSALYLCASSRGQGYASEQFFGPGTRLTVL.